These 17 T cell receptor beta chains originate from one sample sequenced in a study of CD8 T cells in Susac syndrome. RNA amounts of roughly 0.5 to 1 ug underwent reverse transcription with random hexamers. TCRdb processed the immunoSEQ multiplex PCR reads anew with MiXCR; each CDR3 protein has one entry. Found here are 100,000 to 150,000 distinct CDR3 sequences, 90% to 95% of them singletons; the top ten hold less than 0.3%. Specimen: CD8+ T cells from PBMCs. The receptors come from a human donor with Susac syndrome.

The chain employs TRBV30 and TRBJ2-7; maybe TRBD2 (6 bases). The V gene lost 4 bases and the J gene lost 2 bases, with 15 bases spanning the gap. Per germline, CDR1 GTSNPN and CDR2 SVGIG (reference sequence). This CDR3 has 14 amino acids. CDR3 in amino acids: CAWKWAAGAYEQYF. CDR3 DNA sequence: TGTGCCTGGAAATGGGCAGCGGGCGCCTACGAGCAGTACTTC.

This chain uses TRBV11-2 with TRBJ2-7; D is perhaps TRBD1 or TRBD2 (5 bases each). The CDR3 is made up of 13 amino acids. Germline CDR1 and CDR2: SGHAT and FQNNGV. Between the trimmed V and J ends, which lost 3 bases and 2 bases, there was a span of 8 bases. CDR3 DNA: TGTGCCAGCAGCTTGGGGGTAACCTACGAGCAGTACTTC. This gives the protein CASSLGVTYEQYF.

This chain joins TRBV4-3 and TRBJ1-2, with TRBD1 matching 8 bases. This CDR3 comprises 16 residues. CDR1 is LGHNA and CDR2 is YSLEER in the germline V gene. V trimming: 2 bases; J trimming: 4 bases; junction bases outside the gene matches: 9. The CDR3 region has the DNA TGCGCCAGCAGCCAAAGCCGAGGACAGGGTGGCTATGGCTACACCTTC. Protein product: CASSQSRGQGGYGYTF.

The chain joins TRBV30 to TRBJ2-7; D unclear. V was cut by 3 bases and J by 2 bases, with 8 bases left in between. The germline V gene encodes CDR1 GTSNPN and CDR2 SVGIG (reference sequence). The CDR3 length is 12 residues. The CDR3 loop reads CAWRQTTYEQYF. The CDR3 DNA is TGTGCCTGGAGGCAAACAACCTACGAGCAGTACTTC. Based on the CDR3 plus reference TRBV30 and TRBJ2-7, the full variable domain is SQTIHQWPATLVQPVGSPLSLECTVEGTSNPNLYWYRQAAGRGLQLLFYSVGIGQISSEVPQNLSASRPQDRQFILSSKKLLLSDSGFYLCAWRQTTYEQYFGPGTRLTVT.

The chain combines TRBV27 with TRBJ2-3; D not certain. V dropped 3 bases and J dropped 4 bases, with 11 bases sitting between them. Germline CDR1 is MNHEY and CDR2 is SMNVEV (reference sequence). This CDR3 spans 14 amino acids. DNA of the CDR3: TGTGCCAGCAGTTTTTCGCGACGGGCAGATACGCAGTATTTT. This sequence encodes CASSFSRRADTQYF.

The chain has TRBV5-1 and TRBJ1-6; TRBD1 matches at 9 bases. This CDR3 spans 16 amino acids. The V and J ends lost 2 bases and 7 bases, in that order; junction bases with no gene match: 7. The V gene's germline CDR1 is SGHRS and CDR2 YFSETQ. The CDR3 loop reads CASSFQVQGANSPLHF. CDR3 nucleotides: TGCGCCAGCAGCTTCCAGGTACAGGGGGCGAATTCACCCCTCCACTTT.

The chain uses TRBV2 and TRBJ1-5; a possible D gene is TRBD1 (6 bases). V shed 8 bases and J shed 7 bases, with 18 bases lying between them. The CDR3 contains 14 residues. Germline lookup yields CDR1 SNHLY and CDR2 FYNNEI. DNA of the CDR3: TGTGCCAGCGGGGTGGACAGTCAATGGCAGCCCCAGCATTTT. It codes for CASGVDSQWQPQHF.

This chain links TRBV9 with TRBJ2-7, with TRBD1 matching 7 bases. From germline, CDR1 is SGDLS and CDR2 YYNGEE. The V segment lost 3 bases and the J segment 7 bases; nucleotides outside the gene matches: 10. The CDR3 length is 14 residues. The CDR3: CASSGDSASREQYF. The CDR3 coding sequence is TGTGCCAGCAGCGGGGACAGCGCCTCAAGGGAGCAGTACTTC.

The V and J genes are TRBV5-4 and TRBJ1-2; 7 positions match TRBD1. There are 14 residues in the CDR3. CDR1 and CDR2 (germline): SGHNT, YYREEE (reference sequence). With 5 bases clipped from V and 4 bases from J, the junction kept 8 bases outside the gene matches. CDR3 nucleotides: TGTGCCAGCAGGTCACGACAGGGCGCCTATGGCTACACCTTC. Protein: CASRSRQGAYGYTF. The full variable domain, its missing parts supplied by reference TRBV5-4 and TRBJ1-2, is ETGVTQSPTHLIKTRGQQVTLRCSSQSGHNTVSWYQQALGQGPQFIFQYYREEENGRGNFPPRFSGLQFPNYSSELNVNALELDDSALYLCASRSRQGAYGYTFGSGTRLTVV.

The chain recombines TRBV5-1 with TRBJ2-7; D is uncertain. The germline V and J ends were trimmed by 0 bases and 6 bases, with 1 base remaining between them. This CDR3 spans 10 amino acids. Germline CDR1 and CDR2: SGHRS and YFSETQ. The CDR3 reads CASSLAEQYF. CDR3 nucleotide sequence: TGCGCCAGCAGCTTGGCCGAGCAGTACTTC.

This clonotype has just a few counts. The V call is TRBV29-1, the J call TRBJ2-5; tentatively, D is TRBD2 (6 bases). V was pared by 6 bases and J by 1 base, with 21 bases between. Per the germline V gene, CDR1 is SQVTM and CDR2 is ANQGSEA. The CDR3 loop spans 16 amino acids. The CDR3 is CSVAGTYVSFQETQYF. For the CDR3, the DNA is TGCAGCGTAGCCGGGACTTACGTTTCTTTCCAAGAGACCCAGTACTTC.

This clonotype was picked up one time. The J gene is TRBJ2-3, the V gene TRBV11-1; possible D gene TRBD2, 6 bases. V shed 4 bases and J shed 1 base, with 15 bases lying between them. CDR1 and CDR2 from the germline V gene are SGHAT and FQDESV (reference sequence). This CDR3 comprises 16 residues. Written as DNA, the CDR3 is TGTGCCAGCAGCTCTGCTACGGGACTTGGCACAGATACGCAGTATTTT. Protein sequence: CASSSATGLGTDTQYF.

The V and J genes are TRBV29-1 and TRBJ2-7; D is undetermined. This CDR3 comprises 12 residues. The V gene's germline CDR1 is SQVTM and CDR2 ANQGSEA. Trimming stripped 2 bases from V and 5 bases from J, with 10 bases between. The CDR3 DNA follows: TGCAGCGTTGAAACCCCCTCGGACGAGCAGTACTTC. The encoded protein is CSVETPSDEQYF.

This sequence joins TRBV29-1 and TRBJ2-7; no clear D gene. V lost 4 bases and J 1 base, leaving 8 bases between the germline ends. The CDR3 is 12 residues long. Per germline, CDR1 SQVTM and CDR2 ANQGSEA. The CDR3 reads CSVGGGSYEQYF. The CDR3 nucleotides are TGCAGCGTTGGAGGTGGATCCTACGAGCAGTACTTC.

The chain uses TRBV29-1 and TRBJ1-2; D ambiguous. CDR1 and CDR2 (germline): SQVTM, ANQGSEA. The V end was cut by 3 bases, the J end by 8 bases, with 10 bases between. This CDR3 is 11 amino acids long. CDR3 in amino acids: CSVDLGGGYTF. CDR3 nucleotides: TGCAGCGTTGATCTGGGAGGGGGCTACACCTTC.

The rearrangement joins TRBV20-1 to TRBJ2-5; TRBD2 aligns across 15 bases. CDR1 is DFQATT, CDR2 SNEGSKA, per germline (reference sequence). The CDR3 has 15 amino acids. Losses at the gene ends were 5 bases for V and 3 bases for J; bases not matched to a gene: 4. CDR3 region: CSAPGTSGGKETQYF. CDR3 DNA sequence: TGCAGTGCTCCGGGGACTAGCGGGGGGAAAGAGACCCAGTACTTC.

CDR3 loop: CASSQEGGSPYEQYF. CDR3 nucleotides: TGCGCCAGCAGCCAAGAAGGTGGATCTCCCTACGAGCAGTACTTC. The rearrangement joins TRBV4-1 to TRBJ2-7; D ambiguous. Trimming pared 0 bases from V and 2 bases from J, leaving 11 bases between. Germline V gene lookup returns CDR1 MGHRA and CDR2 YSYEKL. CDR3 length equals 15 residues.